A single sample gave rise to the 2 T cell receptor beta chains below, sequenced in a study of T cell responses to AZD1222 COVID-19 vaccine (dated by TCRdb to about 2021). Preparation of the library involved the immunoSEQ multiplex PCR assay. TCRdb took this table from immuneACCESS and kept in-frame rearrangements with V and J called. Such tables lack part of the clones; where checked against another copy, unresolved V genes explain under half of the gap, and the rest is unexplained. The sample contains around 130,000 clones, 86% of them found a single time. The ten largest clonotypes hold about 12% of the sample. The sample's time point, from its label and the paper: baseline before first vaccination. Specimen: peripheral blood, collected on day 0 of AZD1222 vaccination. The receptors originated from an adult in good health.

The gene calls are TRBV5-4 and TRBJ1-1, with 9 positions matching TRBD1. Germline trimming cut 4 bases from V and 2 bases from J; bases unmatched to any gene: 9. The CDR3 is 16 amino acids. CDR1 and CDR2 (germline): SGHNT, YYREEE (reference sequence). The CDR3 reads CASSLALQGANTEAFF. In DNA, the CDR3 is TGTGCCAGCAGCCTAGCGTTACAGGGGGCCAACACTGAAGCTTTCTTT.

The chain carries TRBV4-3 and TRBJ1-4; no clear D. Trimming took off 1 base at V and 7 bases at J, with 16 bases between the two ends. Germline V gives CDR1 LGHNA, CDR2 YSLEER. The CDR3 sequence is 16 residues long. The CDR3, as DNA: TGCGCCAGCAGCCAAGTCTCTGGGCCAGGAATTGAAAAACTGTTTTTT. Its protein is CASSQVSGPGIEKLFF.